The 31 T cell receptor beta chains below come from one sample, sequenced in a study of shared clonotypes between healthy human individuals (dated by TCRdb to the early 2020s). Library prep was done by the immunoSEQ multiplex PCR assay. TCRdb mirrors the immuneACCESS table, restricted to in-frame sequences. Some clones are absent from its copies; in checked studies, under half trace to an unresolved V gene, and the reason for the others is unknown. The sample profile shows more than 2,000,000 clones; over 90% of them were found once. The ten largest account for under 0.45% of the sample. Sample: naive CD4+ T cells from PBMCs. Read against the paper, the sample's cell subset or site label means: CD45RA+ positively selected. These receptors were taken from a man aged 18 to 35 in good health. Some clones in this sample may be carry-over from other donors' samples.

CDR3 DNA sequence: TGTGCCATCAGTGGGGAAGCGGGAGGCTACGAGCAGTACTTC. Encoded protein: CAISGEAGGYEQYF. J is TRBJ2-7 and V is TRBV10-3; 9 bases map to TRBD2. With 4 bases clipped from V and 3 bases from J, the junction kept 4 bases outside the gene matches. CDR1 is ENHRY, CDR2 SYGVKD, per germline. This CDR3 contains 14 residues.

This clone was picked up a small number of times. The rearrangement uses TRBV7-9 and TRBJ1-1; D not resolved. The V gene's germline CDR1 is SEHNR and CDR2 FQNEAQ (reference sequence). The length of the CDR3 is 11 residues. V lost 3 bases and J lost 7, with 6 bases in between. CDR3 sequence: CASSFESEAFF. CDR3 nucleotides: TGTGCCAGCAGCTTTGAGAGTGAAGCTTTCTTT. Filled out from reference TRBV7-9 and TRBJ1-1, the complete variable domain reads DTGVSQNPRHKITKRGQNVTFRCDPISEHNRLYWYRQTLGQGPEFLTYFQNEAQLEKSRLLSDRFSAERPKGSFSTLEIQRTEQGDSAMYLCASSFESEAFFGQGTRLTVV.

This clone was detected once. The chain couples TRBV30 to TRBJ2-7, with TRBD1 matching 8 bases. This CDR3 contains 13 residues. With 1 base clipped from V and 5 bases from J, the junction kept 4 bases outside the gene matches. Germline V gene sequence: CDR1 GTSNPN, CDR2 SVGIG (reference sequence). As DNA, the CDR3 is TGTGCCTGGAGTGGCAGGGGGCGCGACGAGCAGTACTTC. Its translation: CAWSGRGRDEQYF.

The genes are TRBV19 and TRBJ2-5; 12 bases line up with TRBD1. J gave up 7 bases and V 6 bases, and 9 bases lay outside the gene matches. This CDR3 is 15 amino acids long. CDR1 and CDR2 (germline): LNHDA, SQIVND (reference sequence). CDR3 sequence reads: CASRSGTGGAGTQYF. For the CDR3, the DNA is TGTGCCAGTAGGTCCGGGACAGGGGGCGCGGGGACCCAGTACTTC.

This clone was seen only once. The chain has TRBV7-3 and TRBJ2-1; TRBD1 matches at 9 bases. Germline values: CDR1 SGHTA, CDR2 FQGTGA. The J segment lost 6 bases and the V segment lost 6 bases, leaving 9 bases of the junction unmatched. CDR3 length equals 15 residues. In DNA form, the CDR3 reads TGTGCCAGCAGGACGGGACAGGGCAATGGCAATGAGCAGTTCTTC. Translation: CASRTGQGNGNEQFF.

This chain connects TRBV6-5 to TRBJ1-5, with TRBD1 matching 8 bases. The V gene end was trimmed by 0 bases and the J gene end by 7 bases; junction bases not matched to a gene: 5. Germline V CDR1 and CDR2: MNHEY, SVGAGI. The CDR3 contains 15 residues. CDR3 amino acids: CASSYSTGGQQPQHF. The CDR3 DNA sequence: TGTGCCAGCAGTTACTCAACAGGGGGTCAACAGCCCCAGCATTTT.

The chain employs TRBV29-1 and TRBJ1-4; tentative D call: TRBD1 (6 bases). The CDR3 sequence is 12 residues long. The germline gives CDR1 SQVTM, CDR2 ANQGSEA. V lost 6 bases to trimming and J lost 8 bases, with 13 bases between them. In DNA form, the CDR3 reads TGCAGCGTAGCACAGGGAGGCGAAAAACTGTTTTTT. Its protein product is CSVAQGGEKLFF.

The rearrangement links TRBV11-3 to TRBJ2-5; the match to TRBD1 covers 7 bases. Trimming at V came to 1 base and at J to 2 bases, leaving 4 bases not matched to a gene. This CDR3 region has 15 residues. Germline CDR1 and CDR2: SGHNT and YENEEA. The chain's CDR3 is CASSLGGTEQETQYF. The CDR3 DNA sequence: TGTGCCAGCAGCTTAGGGGGGACAGAACAAGAGACCCAGTACTTC.

The CDR3 DNA reads as TGTGCCAGCTCCGGACAGGGGGAGACCCAGTACTTC. Its protein product is CASSGQGETQYF. The chain carries TRBV18 and TRBJ2-5, with 9 bases identical to TRBD1. The germline gives CDR1 KGHSH, CDR2 LQKENI. This CDR3 spans 12 amino acids. J lost 5 bases, V lost 6 bases, and 1 base had no gene match.

The chain is built from TRBV28 and TRBJ2-1; D is possibly TRBD2 (7 bases). Trimming removed 5 bases from V and 0 bases from J, with 14 bases in between. This CDR3 has 16 amino acids. The germline gives CDR1 MDHEN, CDR2 SYDVKM. CDR3 DNA sequence: TGTGCCAGCAGTGGGGGGGCGGCAAGCTCCTACAATGAGCAGTTCTTC. Its translation: CASSGGAASSYNEQFF.

The chain joins TRBV28 to TRBJ2-1; D possibly uses TRBD1 or TRBD2 (5 bases each). This CDR3 has 13 residues. Germline V gives CDR1 MDHEN, CDR2 SYDVKM. The ends were cut back, 2 bases at V and 8 bases at J, with 10 bases in the middle. CDR3 in DNA: TGTGCCAGCAGTTTAGGGGGATCCGATGAGCAGTTCTTC. Encoded protein: CASSLGGSDEQFF.

This rearrangement joins TRBV5-4 to TRBJ2-6; D possibly uses TRBD1 or TRBD2 (5 bases each). Germline values: CDR1 SGHNT, CDR2 YYREEE (reference sequence). The CDR3 runs to 17 residues. V shed 3 bases and J shed 1 base, with 14 bases lying between them. This chain's CDR3 is CASSYPGRPSGANVLTF. CDR3 DNA: TGTGCCAGCAGCTATCCGGGACGGCCATCTGGGGCCAACGTCCTGACTTTC.

Remarks on this clone: Other DNA sequences within the sample encode an identical CDR3. J is TRBJ1-5 and V is TRBV30; D may be TRBD1 (5 bases). Trimming took 3 bases from V and 6 from J, leaving 12 bases between them. The CDR3 totals 13 residues. In germline, CDR1 is GTSNPN, CDR2 SVGIG (reference sequence). In nucleotides, the CDR3 is TGTGCCTGGAGCGGGGGTGTGGGTCAGCCCCAGCATTTT. Encoded protein: CAWSGGVGQPQHF.

This clone was seen just once. The identical CDR3 is also encoded by other nucleotide sequences in the sample. The chain has TRBV18 and TRBJ2-5; the D is unclear. Trimming stripped 2 bases from V and 5 bases from J, with 9 bases between. This CDR3 region has 13 residues. Germline V gives CDR1 KGHSH, CDR2 LQKENI. The CDR3 region has the DNA TGTGCCAGCTCACCAGGGATTGGGGAGACCCAGTACTTC. This sequence encodes CASSPGIGETQYF.

The chain combines TRBV21-1 with TRBJ2-7; TRBD1 is the table's D call and was not checked against the DNA. TRBV21-1 is reported as a pseudogene. The CDR3 loop spans 20 amino acids. The CDR3 here is CASSKVWTGCPQHLSYEQYF. CDR3 bases: TGTGCCAGCAGCAAAGTTTGGACAGGGTGCCCGCAACACCTAAGTTACGAGCAGTACTTC.

With regard to this clone: This specimen includes other DNA sequences encoding the same CDR3. The V gene is TRBV25-1, the J gene TRBJ2-7; the D gene is possibly TRBD1 (6 bases). V lost 3 bases and J lost 2, with 8 bases in between. The CDR3 spans 13 residues. CDR1 and CDR2 (germline): MGHDK, SYGVNS. The CDR3 nucleotides read TGTGCCAGCAGTGACAGGGGAGCCTACGAGCAGTACTTC. Its translation: CASSDRGAYEQYF.

This chain uses TRBV5-1 with TRBJ2-7; no clear D. The CDR3 is made up of 14 amino acids. The V end lost 0 bases, the J end lost 1 base, and 8 bases lay between the germline ends. CDR1 is SGHRS and CDR2 is YFSETQ in the germline V gene. The CDR3 region has the DNA TGCGCCAGCAGCTTGGGTCCGATATCCTACGAGCAGTACTTC. It codes for CASSLGPISYEQYF. Full variable domain (remainder filled in from reference TRBV5-1 and TRBJ2-7): KAGVTQTPRYLIKTRGQQVTLSCSPISGHRSVSWYQQTPGQGLQFLFEYFSETQRNKGNFPGRFSGRQFSNSRSEMNVSTLELGDSALYLCASSLGPISYEQYFGPGTRLTVT.

The rearrangement links TRBV7-6 to TRBJ2-1, with a possible D match to TRBD2 (6 bases). Germline assignment: CDR1 SGHVS and CDR2 FNYEAQ. CDR3 size: 17 residues. Trimming took 1 base from V and 0 from J, leaving 13 bases between them. CDR3 region: CASSLDVAGSSYNEQFF. For the CDR3, the DNA is TGTGCCAGCAGCTTAGATGTCGCGGGGAGCTCCTACAATGAGCAGTTCTTC.

The chain recombines TRBV2 with TRBJ1-2; D gene ambiguous. CDR3 length: 13 residues. V was pared by 4 bases and J by 4 bases, with 10 bases between. Germline V gene data show CDR1 as SNHLY and CDR2 as FYNNEI. CDR3 in DNA: TGTGCCAGCAGTGCTCCTCCGGGCTATGGCTACACCTTC. This gives the protein CASSAPPGYGYTF.

The chain joins TRBV27 to TRBJ2-3; TRBD2 matches 9 bases. Germline values: CDR1 MNHEY, CDR2 SMNVEV (reference sequence). Trimming removed 4 bases from V and 4 bases from J; junction bases left unmatched: 12. The CDR3 sequence is 17 residues long. CDR3 sequence reads: CASSYTLAGVFADTQYF. CDR3 bases: TGTGCCAGCAGTTACACCTTAGCGGGAGTATTCGCAGATACGCAGTATTTT.

The rearrangement links TRBV5-1 to TRBJ1-4; 9 bases line up with TRBD1. This CDR3 is built from 15 residues. V lost 4 bases to trimming and J lost 3 bases; unmatched junction nucleotides: 4. CDR1 is SGHRS, CDR2 YFSETQ, per germline. The CDR3 spells CASSIQGAANEKLFF. Written as DNA, the CDR3 is TGCGCCAGCAGCATACAGGGGGCGGCTAATGAAAAACTGTTTTTT.

This chain uses TRBV25-1 with TRBJ1-2; D gene unclear. Germline V gives CDR1 MGHDK, CDR2 SYGVNS. The CDR3 covers 13 residues. The V end lost 6 bases, the J end lost 5 bases, and 13 bases lay between the germline ends. The CDR3 is CASSPPGYYGYTF. Written as DNA, the CDR3 is TGTGCCAGCAGCCCCCCGGGCTATTATGGCTACACCTTC.

The DNA for the CDR3 is TGTGCCTGGAGGCGGCTCGGGGCAGGAAACACCATATATTTT. Translation gives CAWRRLGAGNTIYF. The chain uses TRBV30 and TRBJ1-3; weak D call: TRBD1 (5 bases). V lost 3 bases and J 4 bases, leaving 13 bases between the germline ends. Germline loops: CDR1 GTSNPN, CDR2 SVGIG (reference sequence). This CDR3 is 14 amino acids long.

CDR3 residues: CASSFTSGELFF. The CDR3 nucleotides read TGTGCCAGCAGTTTCACTAGCGGGGAGCTGTTTTTT. V and J are TRBV6-5 and TRBJ2-2; TRBD2 might be the D (5 bases). This CDR3 region has 12 residues. V lost 4 bases to trimming and J lost 7 bases, with 7 bases between them. Looked up from germline, CDR1 is MNHEY and CDR2 is SVGAGI.

The chain has TRBV30 and TRBJ1-1, with D maybe TRBD1 (5 bases). The CDR3 spans 14 residues. Germline V lookup: CDR1 GTSNPN, CDR2 SVGIG (reference sequence). V lost 4 bases and J 4 bases, leaving 16 bases between the germline ends. This chain's CDR3 is CAWIHTRGGTEAFF. CDR3 in DNA: TGTGCCTGGATCCACACTCGGGGGGGCACTGAAGCTTTCTTT.

The gene calls are TRBV6-1 and TRBJ1-1; 7 nucleotides match TRBD1. Germline values: CDR1 MNHNS, CDR2 SASEGT. The CDR3 is 13 amino acids. Trimming cost V 6 bases and J 5 bases; bases outside gene matches: 6. The CDR3 sequence is CASSPQGWTEAFF. The CDR3, as DNA: TGTGCCAGCAGCCCACAGGGGTGGACTGAAGCTTTCTTT.

This chain uses TRBV27 with TRBJ2-2; TRBD2 matches 13 bases. With V trimmed by 3 bases and J by 6 bases, 10 bases remained unmatched. Germline V gives CDR1 MNHEY, CDR2 SMNVEV (reference sequence). CDR3 length: 18 amino acids. CDR3 bases: TGTGCCAGCAGTTTCGCGTGGACTAGCGGGAGTAGGGCCGGGGAGCTGTTTTTT. Its translation is CASSFAWTSGSRAGELFF.

The chain is built from TRBV9 and TRBJ2-5; TRBD1 is a possible D gene (6 bases). Per germline, CDR1 SGDLS and CDR2 YYNGEE. The CDR3 extends over 15 amino acids. V was trimmed by 2 bases and J by 2 bases, leaving 13 bases between them. The CDR3 loop is CASSVGTYPQETQYF. In DNA, the CDR3 is TGTGCCAGCAGCGTGGGGACATACCCTCAAGAGACCCAGTACTTC.

DNA of the CDR3: TGTGCCAGCAGCTTAATCCCCAGCGGGAGCAGTGAGCAGTTCTTC. Its translation is CASSLIPSGSSEQFF. The chain is built from TRBV7-3 and TRBJ2-1; 8 bases fit TRBD2. J lost 9 bases, V lost 1 base, and 8 bases had no gene match. Germline loops: CDR1 SGHTA, CDR2 FQGTGA. The length of the CDR3 is 15 residues.

Concerning this clone itself: Other DNA variants within this sample encode the same CDR3. This chain joins TRBV7-3 and TRBJ2-1; 8 bases align to TRBD1. V was pared by 4 bases and J by 10 bases, with 0 bases of the junction left unmatched. This CDR3 is built from 11 residues. Germline V gives CDR1 SGHTA, CDR2 FQGTGA. DNA of the CDR3: TGTGCCAGCAGCTCAGGGGGCGAGCAGTTCTTC. It codes for CASSSGGEQFF.

This chain connects TRBV4-1 to TRBJ2-1; D might be TRBD1 (6 bases). Germline CDR1 is MGHRA and CDR2 is YSYEKL. This CDR3 has 15 residues. The ends were cut back, 6 bases at V and 8 bases at J, with 20 bases in the middle. The CDR3 DNA reads as TGCGCCAGCAGACGTGAGCAGGGGCGCGGGTATGAGCAGTTCTTC. This codes for CASRREQGRGYEQFF.